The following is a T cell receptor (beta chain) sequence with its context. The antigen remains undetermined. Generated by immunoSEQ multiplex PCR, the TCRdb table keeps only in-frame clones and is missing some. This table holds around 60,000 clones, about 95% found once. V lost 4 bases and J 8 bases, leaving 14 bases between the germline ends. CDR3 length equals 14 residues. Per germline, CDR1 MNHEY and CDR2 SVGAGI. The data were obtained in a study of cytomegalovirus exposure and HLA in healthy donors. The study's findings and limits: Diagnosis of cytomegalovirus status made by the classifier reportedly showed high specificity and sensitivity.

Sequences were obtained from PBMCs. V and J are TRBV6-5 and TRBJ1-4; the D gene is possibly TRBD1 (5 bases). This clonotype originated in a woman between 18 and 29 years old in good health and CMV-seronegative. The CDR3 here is CASSWGRFAEKLFF. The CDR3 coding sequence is TGTGCCAGCAGTTGGGGGAGGTTCGCCGAAAAACTGTTTTTT.